This TCR beta chain derives from a study of early T cells in non-severe SARS-CoV-2 infection (dated by TCRdb to the early 2020s). With respect to the entire study: Bulk RNA from unsorted whole blood was used for TCR sequencing, so alpha and beta chains could not be paired. What the research found in general, with its limitations: VDJdb matching was skewed toward anti-spike CD8 responses and likely underestimated virus-specific expansions by missing private and CD4 specificities.

Spanning cysteine to phenylalanine, the CDR3 consists of 18 amino acids. Only the CDR3 DNA stays, 54 bases, in frame from base 1. CDR1 and CDR2 are read off the germline V gene (reference sequence) as DFQATT and SNEGSKA. V was cut back by 1 base and J by 7 bases, leaving a gap of 26 bases between them. Libraries were made using 5' RACE. The data were produced on a NextSeq 500. In the TCR library protocol, unique molecular identifiers were attached to individual cDNA molecules to correct for PCR bias and sequencing error. Both TCR alpha and beta chains were sequenced, and tight co-correlation was observed between alpha and beta sequence abundances in each sample. Concerning the study's data processing: V gene, J gene and CDR3 annotation of TCR sequences was performed with Decombinator V4. Expanded TCRs were defined as changing significantly between any two time points under a Poisson model with p below 0.0001. TCR abundances were normalised to the total number of TCRs sequenced in each sample and reported as counts per million. MAIT TCRs were defined by TRAV1-2 paired with TRAJ12, TRAJ20 or TRAJ33, and iNKT TCRs by TRAV10 paired with TRAJ18. A search of VDJdb, accessed on 1 November 2021, was run for TCRs annotated to CMV, EBV and SARS-CoV-2, with TCRs annotated for multiple antigens excluded. The public reads were reprocessed in TCRdb via fastp at Q25 and MiXCR, keeping in-frame beta chains. Identical CDR3 proteins give one entry, which carries the most common genes and DNA. The V and J calls reflect TCRdb's pipeline rather than the authors' work. The sample table contains more than 80,000 distinct CDR3 sequences; only one count was recorded for around 14% of them. The ten largest clones take up 6.5% to 8.5% of the sample.

This was a case-control study nested in a cohort of healthcare workers in London, UK, who had nasopharyngeal swab PCR tests and blood samples taken every week. Healthcare workers were recruited during the week of the UK lockdown, between 23 and 31 March 2020, and followed weekly for up to about 15 weeks. There are a few counts of this clonotype. There is no known antigen for this receptor. No per-base quality is available; no much larger clone lies one base away. The receptor was derived from an adult who was a healthcare worker with PCR-confirmed SARS-CoV-2 infection or an uninfected control (not recorded which). Sequencing was done on a sample of whole blood. The V and J segments used are TRBV20-1 and TRBJ2-1; the D gene is perhaps TRBD2, from 6 matching bases. The DNA is TGCAGTGCTAGAGGGCCCTACCCGGGACTCCCCGCGGCGAATGAGCAGTTCTTC. Translated, this gives CSARGPYPGLPAANEQFF.